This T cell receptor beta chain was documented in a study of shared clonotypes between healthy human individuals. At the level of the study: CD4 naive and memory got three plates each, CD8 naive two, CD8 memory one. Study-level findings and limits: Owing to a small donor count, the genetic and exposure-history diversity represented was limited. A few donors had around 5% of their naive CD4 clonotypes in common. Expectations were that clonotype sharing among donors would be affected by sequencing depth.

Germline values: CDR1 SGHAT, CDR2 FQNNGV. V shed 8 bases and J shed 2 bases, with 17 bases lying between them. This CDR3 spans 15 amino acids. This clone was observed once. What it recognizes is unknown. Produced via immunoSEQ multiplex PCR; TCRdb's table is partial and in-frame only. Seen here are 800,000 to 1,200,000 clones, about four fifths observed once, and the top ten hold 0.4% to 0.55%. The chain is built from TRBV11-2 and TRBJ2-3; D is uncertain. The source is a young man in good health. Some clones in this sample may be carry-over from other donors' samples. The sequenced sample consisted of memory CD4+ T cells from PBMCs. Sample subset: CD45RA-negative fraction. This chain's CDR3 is CASPFPPLYTDTQYF. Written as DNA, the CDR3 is TGTGCCAGCCCTTTCCCGCCTCTTTACACAGATACGCAGTATTTT.